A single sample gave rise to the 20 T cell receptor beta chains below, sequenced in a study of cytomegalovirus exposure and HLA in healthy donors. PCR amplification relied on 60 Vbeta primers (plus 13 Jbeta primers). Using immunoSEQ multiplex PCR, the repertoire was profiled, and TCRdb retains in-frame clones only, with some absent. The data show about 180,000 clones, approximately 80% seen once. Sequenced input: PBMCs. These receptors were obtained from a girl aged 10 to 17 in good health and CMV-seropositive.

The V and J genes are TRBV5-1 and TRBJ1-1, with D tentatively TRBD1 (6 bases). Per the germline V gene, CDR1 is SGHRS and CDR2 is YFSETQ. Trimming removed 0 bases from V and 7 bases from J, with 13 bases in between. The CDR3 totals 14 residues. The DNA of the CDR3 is TGCGCCAGCAGCTTGGAGGGGCAGGGGCTTGAAGCTTTCTTT. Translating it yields CASSLEGQGLEAFF.

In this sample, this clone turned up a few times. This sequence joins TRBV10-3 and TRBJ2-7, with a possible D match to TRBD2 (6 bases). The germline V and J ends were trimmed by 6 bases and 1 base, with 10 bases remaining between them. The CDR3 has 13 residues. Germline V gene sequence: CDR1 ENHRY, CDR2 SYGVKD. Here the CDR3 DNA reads TGTGCCATCAGACCGGGACTTTCCTACGAGCAGTACTTC. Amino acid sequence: CAIRPGLSYEQYF.

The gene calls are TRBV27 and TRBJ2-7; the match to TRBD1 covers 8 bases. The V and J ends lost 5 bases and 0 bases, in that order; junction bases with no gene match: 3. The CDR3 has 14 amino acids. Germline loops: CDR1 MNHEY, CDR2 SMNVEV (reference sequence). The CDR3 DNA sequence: TGTGCCAGCAGTCGACAGGGGTCCTCCTACGAGCAGTACTTC. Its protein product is CASSRQGSSYEQYF.

The CDR3 protein is CASSLENRITYEQYF. Here the CDR3 DNA reads TGTGCCAGCAGCTTGGAGAACAGGATTACCTACGAGCAGTACTTC. This sequence joins TRBV5-4 and TRBJ2-7; D is possibly TRBD1 (5 bases). The CDR3 loop spans 15 amino acids. Per germline, CDR1 SGHNT and CDR2 YYREEE (reference sequence). Trimming cost V 0 bases and J 2 bases, with 12 bases left between them.

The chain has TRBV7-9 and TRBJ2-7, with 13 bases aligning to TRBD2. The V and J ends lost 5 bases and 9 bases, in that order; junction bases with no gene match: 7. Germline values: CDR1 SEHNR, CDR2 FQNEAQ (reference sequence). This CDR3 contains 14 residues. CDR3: CASSRGLAGARQYF. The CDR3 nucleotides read TGTGCCAGCAGCAGAGGACTAGCGGGAGCTCGGCAGTACTTC.

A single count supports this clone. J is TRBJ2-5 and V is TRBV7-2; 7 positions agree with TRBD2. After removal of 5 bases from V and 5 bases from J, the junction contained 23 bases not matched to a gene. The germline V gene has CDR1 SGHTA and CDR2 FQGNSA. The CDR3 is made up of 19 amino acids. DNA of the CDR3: TGTGCCAGCAGCCCCCGGGGCGGGAGAATGGGGCCCGAAGTTGAGACCCAGTACTTC. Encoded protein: CASSPRGGRMGPEVETQYF.

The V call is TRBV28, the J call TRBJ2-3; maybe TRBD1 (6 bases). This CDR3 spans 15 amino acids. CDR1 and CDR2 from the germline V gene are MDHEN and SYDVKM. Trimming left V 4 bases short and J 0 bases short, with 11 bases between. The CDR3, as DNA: TGTGCCAGCAGTTCTCGGACAGATAGCACAGATACGCAGTATTTT. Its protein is CASSSRTDSTDTQYF.

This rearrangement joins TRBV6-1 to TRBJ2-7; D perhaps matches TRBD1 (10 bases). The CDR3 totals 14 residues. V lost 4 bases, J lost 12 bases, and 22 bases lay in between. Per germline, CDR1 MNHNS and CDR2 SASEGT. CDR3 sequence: CASSVLDRGREGYF. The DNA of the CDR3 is TGTGCCAGCAGTGTCCTCGACAGGGGGCGGGAGGGGTACTTC.

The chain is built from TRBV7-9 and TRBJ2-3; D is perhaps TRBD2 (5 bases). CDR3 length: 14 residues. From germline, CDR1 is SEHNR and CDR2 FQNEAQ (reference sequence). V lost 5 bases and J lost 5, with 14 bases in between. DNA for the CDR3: TGTGCCAGCAGCCTTGACTATAGACGAGATACGCAGTATTTT. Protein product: CASSLDYRRDTQYF. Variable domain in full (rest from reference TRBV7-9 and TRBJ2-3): DTGVSQNPRHKITKRGQNVTFRCDPISEHNRLYWYRQTLGQGPEFLTYFQNEAQLEKSRLLSDRFSAERPKGSFSTLEIQRTEQGDSAMYLCASSLDYRRDTQYFGPGTRLTVL.

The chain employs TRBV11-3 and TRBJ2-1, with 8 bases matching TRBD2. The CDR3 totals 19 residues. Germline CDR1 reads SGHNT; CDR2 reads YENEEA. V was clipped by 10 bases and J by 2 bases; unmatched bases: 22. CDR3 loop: CATPLGRTSTIVPYNEQFF. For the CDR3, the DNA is TGTGCCACCCCCCTGGGCAGGACTAGCACTATTGTGCCCTACAATGAGCAGTTCTTC.

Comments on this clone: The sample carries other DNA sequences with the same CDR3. CDR3: CASLFPGEGSGNTIYF. CDR3 nucleotide sequence: TGCGCCAGCCTATTTCCAGGGGAAGGCTCTGGAAACACCATATATTTT. The chain links TRBV10-1 to TRBJ1-3; TRBD1 might be the D (6 bases). The CDR3 has 16 amino acids. Trimming left V 8 bases short and J 0 bases short, with 17 bases between. CDR1 is WNHNN, CDR2 SYGVQD, per germline (reference sequence).

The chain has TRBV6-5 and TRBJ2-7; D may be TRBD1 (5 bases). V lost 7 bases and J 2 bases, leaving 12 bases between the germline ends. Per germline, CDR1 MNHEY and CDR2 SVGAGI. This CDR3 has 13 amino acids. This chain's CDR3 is CASTSTETYEQYF. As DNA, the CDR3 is TGTGCCAGCACCTCGACAGAGACCTACGAGCAGTACTTC.

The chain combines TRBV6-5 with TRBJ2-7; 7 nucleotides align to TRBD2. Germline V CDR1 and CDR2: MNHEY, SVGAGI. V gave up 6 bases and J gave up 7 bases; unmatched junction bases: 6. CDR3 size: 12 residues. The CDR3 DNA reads TGTGCCAGCAGCCGACTAGCAGGGGAGCAGTACTTC. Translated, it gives CASSRLAGEQYF.

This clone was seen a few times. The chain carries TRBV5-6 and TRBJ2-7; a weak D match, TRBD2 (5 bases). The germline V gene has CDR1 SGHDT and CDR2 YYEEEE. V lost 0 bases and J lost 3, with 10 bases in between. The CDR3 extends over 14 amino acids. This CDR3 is CASSLVDLFYEQYF. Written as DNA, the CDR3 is TGTGCCAGCAGCTTGGTGGACTTATTCTACGAGCAGTACTTC.

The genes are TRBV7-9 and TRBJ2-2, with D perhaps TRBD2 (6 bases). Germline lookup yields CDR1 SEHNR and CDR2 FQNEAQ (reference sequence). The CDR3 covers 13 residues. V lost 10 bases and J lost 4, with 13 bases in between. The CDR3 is CATRGKSTGELFF. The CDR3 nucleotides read TGTGCCACCCGGGGGAAGAGCACCGGGGAGCTGTTTTTT.

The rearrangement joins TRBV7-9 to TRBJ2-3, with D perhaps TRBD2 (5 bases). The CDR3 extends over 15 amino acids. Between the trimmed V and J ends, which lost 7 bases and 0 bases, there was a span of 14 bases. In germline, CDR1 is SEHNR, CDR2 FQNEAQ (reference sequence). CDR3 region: CASTSDGGSTDTQYF. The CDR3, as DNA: TGTGCCAGCACCTCTGACGGCGGGAGCACAGATACGCAGTATTTT. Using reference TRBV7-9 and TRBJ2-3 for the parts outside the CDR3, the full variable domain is DTGVSQNPRHKITKRGQNVTFRCDPISEHNRLYWYRQTLGQGPEFLTYFQNEAQLEKSRLLSDRFSAERPKGSFSTLEIQRTEQGDSAMYLCASTSDGGSTDTQYFGPGTRLTVL.

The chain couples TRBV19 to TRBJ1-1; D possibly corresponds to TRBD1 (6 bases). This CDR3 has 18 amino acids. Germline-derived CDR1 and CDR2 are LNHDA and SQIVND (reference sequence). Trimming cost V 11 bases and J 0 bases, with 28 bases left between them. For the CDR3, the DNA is TGTGCCTGTTACATTCGGGACACCTGGGGGAGAATGAACACTGAAGCTTTCTTT. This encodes CACYIRDTWGRMNTEAFF.

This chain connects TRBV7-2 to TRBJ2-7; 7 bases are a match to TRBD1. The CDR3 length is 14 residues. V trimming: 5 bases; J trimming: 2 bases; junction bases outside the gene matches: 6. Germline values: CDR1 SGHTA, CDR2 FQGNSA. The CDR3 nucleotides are TGTGCCAGCAGCCGGGGACAGTCCCCCTACGAGCAGTACTTC. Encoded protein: CASSRGQSPYEQYF.

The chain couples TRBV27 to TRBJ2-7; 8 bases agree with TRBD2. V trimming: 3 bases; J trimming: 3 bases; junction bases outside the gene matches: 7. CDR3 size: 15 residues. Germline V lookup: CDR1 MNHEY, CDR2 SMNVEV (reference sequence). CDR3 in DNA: TGTGCCAGCAGTTTCGGGCCCGGGACTAGCTACGAGCAGTACTTC. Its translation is CASSFGPGTSYEQYF.

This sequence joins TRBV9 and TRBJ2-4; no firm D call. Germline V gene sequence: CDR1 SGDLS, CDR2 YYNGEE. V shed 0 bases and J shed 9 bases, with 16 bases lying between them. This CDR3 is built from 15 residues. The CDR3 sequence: CASSVASLVSGIQYF. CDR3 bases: TGTGCCAGCAGCGTAGCGAGCCTAGTCAGTGGCATTCAGTACTTC. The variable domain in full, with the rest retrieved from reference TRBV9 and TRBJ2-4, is DSGVTQTPKHLITATGQRVTLRCSPRSGDLSVYWYQQSLDQGLQFLIQYYNGEERAKGNILERFSAQQFPDLHSELNLSSLELGDSALYFCASSVASLVSGIQYFGAGTRLSVL.